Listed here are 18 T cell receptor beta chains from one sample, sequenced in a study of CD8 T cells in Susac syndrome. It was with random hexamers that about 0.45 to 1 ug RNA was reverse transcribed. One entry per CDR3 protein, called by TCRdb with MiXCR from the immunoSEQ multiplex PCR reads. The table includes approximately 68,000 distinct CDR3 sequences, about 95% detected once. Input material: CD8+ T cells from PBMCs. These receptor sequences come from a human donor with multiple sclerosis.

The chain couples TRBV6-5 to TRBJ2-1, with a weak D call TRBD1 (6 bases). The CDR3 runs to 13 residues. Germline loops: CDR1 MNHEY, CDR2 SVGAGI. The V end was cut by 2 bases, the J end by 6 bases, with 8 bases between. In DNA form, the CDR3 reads TGTGCCAGCAGTTACGCCAGGGGCAATGAGCAGTTCTTC. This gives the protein CASSYARGNEQFF.

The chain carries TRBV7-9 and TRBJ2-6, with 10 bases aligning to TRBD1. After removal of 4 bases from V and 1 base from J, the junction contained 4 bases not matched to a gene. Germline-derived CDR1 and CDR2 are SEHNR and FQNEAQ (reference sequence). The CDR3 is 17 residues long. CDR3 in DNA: TGTGCCAGCAGCTCCCGGGACAGGGGTTCTGGGGCCAACGTCCTGACTTTC. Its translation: CASSSRDRGSGANVLTF.

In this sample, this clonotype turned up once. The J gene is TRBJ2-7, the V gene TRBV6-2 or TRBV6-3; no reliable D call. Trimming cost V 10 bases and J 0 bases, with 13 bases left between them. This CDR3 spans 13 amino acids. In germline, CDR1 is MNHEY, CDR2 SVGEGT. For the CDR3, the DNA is TGTGCCACCTCGGCAGAGTACTCCTACGAGCAGTACTTC. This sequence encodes CATSAEYSYEQYF.

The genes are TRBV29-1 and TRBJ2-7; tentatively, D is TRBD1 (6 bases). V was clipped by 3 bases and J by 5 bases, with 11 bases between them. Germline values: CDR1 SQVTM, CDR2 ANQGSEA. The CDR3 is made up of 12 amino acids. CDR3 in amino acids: CSVESQGNEQYF. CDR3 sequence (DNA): TGCAGCGTTGAGAGCCAGGGGAACGAGCAGTACTTC.

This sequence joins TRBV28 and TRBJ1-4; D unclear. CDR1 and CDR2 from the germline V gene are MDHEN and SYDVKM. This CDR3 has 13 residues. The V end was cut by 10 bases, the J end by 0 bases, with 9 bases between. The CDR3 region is CATLPPTNEKLFF. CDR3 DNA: TGTGCCACCCTGCCACCAACTAATGAAAAACTGTTTTTT.

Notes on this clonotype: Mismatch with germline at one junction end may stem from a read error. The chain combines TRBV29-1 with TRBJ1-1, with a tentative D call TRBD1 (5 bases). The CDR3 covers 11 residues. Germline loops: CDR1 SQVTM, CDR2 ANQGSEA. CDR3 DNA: TGCAGCGTTTTCCCGGACACTGAAGTTTTCTTT. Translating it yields CSVFPDTEVFF.

In nucleotides, the CDR3 is TGTGCCTGGAGCGGCGGGGGGTACACTGAAGCTTTCTTT. It is translated as CAWSGGGYTEAFF. V is TRBV30 and J is TRBJ1-1, with a weak D call TRBD1 (5 bases). The germline V gene has CDR1 GTSNPN and CDR2 SVGIG (reference sequence). V was cut by 3 bases and J by 3 bases, with 11 bases left in between. This CDR3 spans 13 amino acids.

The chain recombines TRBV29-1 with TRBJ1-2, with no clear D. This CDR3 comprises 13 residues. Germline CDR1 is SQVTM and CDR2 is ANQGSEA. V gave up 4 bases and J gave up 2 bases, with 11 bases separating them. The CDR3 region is CSVAHSENYGYTF. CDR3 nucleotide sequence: TGCAGCGTTGCGCACAGCGAGAACTATGGCTACACCTTC. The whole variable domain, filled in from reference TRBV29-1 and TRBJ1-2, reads SAVISQKPSRDICQRGTSLTIQCQVDSQVTMMFWYRQQPGQSLTLIATANQGSEATYESGFVIDKFPISRPNLTFSTLTVSNMSPEDSSIYLCSVAHSENYGYTFGSGTRLTVV.

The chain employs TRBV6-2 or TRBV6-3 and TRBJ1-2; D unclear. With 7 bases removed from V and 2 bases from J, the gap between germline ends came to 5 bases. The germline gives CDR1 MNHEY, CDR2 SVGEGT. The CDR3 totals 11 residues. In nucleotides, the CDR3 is TGTGCCAGCATGGTGAACTATGGCTACACCTTC. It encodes CASMVNYGYTF.

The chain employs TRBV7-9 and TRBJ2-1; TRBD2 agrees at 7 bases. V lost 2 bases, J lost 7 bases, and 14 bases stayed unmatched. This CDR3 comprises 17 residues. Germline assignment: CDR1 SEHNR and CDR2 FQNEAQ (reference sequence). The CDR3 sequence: CASSLSPSGPFGNEQFF. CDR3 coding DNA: TGTGCCAGCAGCTTAAGTCCTAGCGGCCCCTTTGGGAATGAGCAGTTCTTC.

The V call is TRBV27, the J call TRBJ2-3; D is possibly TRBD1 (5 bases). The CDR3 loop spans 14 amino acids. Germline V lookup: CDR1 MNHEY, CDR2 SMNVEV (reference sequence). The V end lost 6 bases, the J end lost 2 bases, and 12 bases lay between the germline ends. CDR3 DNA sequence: TGTGCCAGCAGGATAGGGGCCTTCACAGATACGCAGTATTTT. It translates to CASRIGAFTDTQYF.

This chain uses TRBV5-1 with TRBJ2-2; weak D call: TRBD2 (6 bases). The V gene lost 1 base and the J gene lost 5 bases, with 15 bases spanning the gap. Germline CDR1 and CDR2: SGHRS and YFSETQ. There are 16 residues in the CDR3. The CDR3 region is CASSLNRGAGTGELFF. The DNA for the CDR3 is TGCGCCAGCAGCTTGAACCGGGGCGCGGGAACCGGGGAGCTGTTTTTT.

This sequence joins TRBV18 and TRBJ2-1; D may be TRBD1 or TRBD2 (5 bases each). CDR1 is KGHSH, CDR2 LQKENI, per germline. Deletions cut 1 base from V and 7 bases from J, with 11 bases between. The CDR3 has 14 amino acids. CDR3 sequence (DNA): TGTGCCAGCTCACCACGGCAGGGCGGGAATGAGCAGTTCTTC. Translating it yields CASSPRQGGNEQFF.

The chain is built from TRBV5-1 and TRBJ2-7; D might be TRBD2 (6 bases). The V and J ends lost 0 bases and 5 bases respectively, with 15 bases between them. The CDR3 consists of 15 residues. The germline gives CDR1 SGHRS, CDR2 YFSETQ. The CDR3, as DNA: TGCGCCAGCAGCTTGGCTGGGAGGTCTCTCGACGAGCAGTACTTC. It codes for CASSLAGRSLDEQYF.

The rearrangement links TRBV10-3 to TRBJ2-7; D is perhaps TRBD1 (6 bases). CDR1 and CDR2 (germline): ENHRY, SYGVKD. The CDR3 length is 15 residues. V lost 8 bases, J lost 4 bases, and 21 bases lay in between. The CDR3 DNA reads TGTGCCATCGGGTCGATCACCCAGGGGTTATACGAGCAGTACTTC. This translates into CAIGSITQGLYEQYF.

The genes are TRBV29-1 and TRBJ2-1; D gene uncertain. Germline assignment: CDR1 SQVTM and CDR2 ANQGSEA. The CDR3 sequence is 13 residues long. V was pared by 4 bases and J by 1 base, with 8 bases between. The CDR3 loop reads CSVVTVSYNEQFF. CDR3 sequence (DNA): TGCAGCGTTGTCACAGTTTCCTACAATGAGCAGTTCTTC.

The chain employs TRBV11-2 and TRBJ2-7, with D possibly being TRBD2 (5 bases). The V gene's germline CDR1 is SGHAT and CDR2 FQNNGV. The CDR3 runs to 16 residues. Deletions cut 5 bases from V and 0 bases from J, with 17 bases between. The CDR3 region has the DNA TGTGCCAGCAGCCCAGAGGGTGGTCGGACCTCCTACGAGCAGTACTTC. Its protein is CASSPEGGRTSYEQYF.

The CDR3 region is CASSQRDRGEKLFF. CDR3 sequence (DNA): TGCGCCAGCAGCCAGAGGGACAGGGGCGAAAAACTGTTTTTT. The chain employs TRBV4-3 and TRBJ1-4; TRBD1 matches 10 bases. The CDR3 spans 14 residues. V dropped 3 bases and J dropped 8; count of bases not matched to a gene: 3. Per the germline V gene, CDR1 is LGHNA and CDR2 is YSLEER.